This TCR beta chain is from a study of blood T cell repertoires in COVID-19. About the research overall: Samples taken during acute and convalescent COVID-19 were collected in the United States, Italy and Spain. T cells, B-cell-depleted T cells, or PBMCs supplied cDNA or gDNA.

Original processing methods: Quantification of nucleated cells was approximated via reference gene primer amplification. Generated by immunoSEQ multiplex PCR, the TCRdb table keeps only in-frame clones and is missing some. The DNA gave D and trimming, while V, J and clone size come from that table. Among 100,000 to 150,000 clones, about four fifths were seen once, and the ten largest hold 12%. This CDR3 region has 13 residues. Per the germline V gene, CDR1 is MNHEY and CDR2 is SMNVEV (reference sequence). V was pared by 3 bases and J by 8 bases, with 13 bases between. The sample comprised peripheral blood. The chain recombines TRBV27 with TRBJ1-2, with D possibly TRBD1 on 5 matching bases. The receptor's source is a man in his 60s with acute or convalescent COVID-19. CDR3 DNA sequence: TGTGCCAGCAGTTTGAACGGACACTTGGGCTACACCTTC. Translating it yields CASSLNGHLGYTF.